What follows are 27 T cell receptor beta chains derived from one specimen sequenced in a study of shared clonotypes between healthy human individuals. TCRdb's table, derived via immunoSEQ multiplex PCR, lists solely in-frame clones and lacks some. The table lists about 2.4 million clones, approximately 94% of them singletons. Sequencing used naive CD4+ T cells from PBMCs. The subset was: CD45RA+ positively selected. These receptors were collected from a young man in good health. Some clones in this sample may be carry-over from other donors' samples.

Remarks on this clone: At the DNA level, this CDR3 is encoded by other sequences in the same sample as well. This chain connects TRBV18 to TRBJ1-4; 11 bases match TRBD1. With V trimmed by 0 bases and J by 7 bases, 1 base remained unmatched. CDR1 is KGHSH, CDR2 LQKENI, per germline. The CDR3 is made up of 15 amino acids. CDR3 DNA sequence: TGTGCCAGCTCACCACCGGGACAGGGGGGTGAAAAACTGTTTTTT. Its translation: CASSPPGQGGEKLFF.

Remarks on this clone: At one end the junction does not follow the germline gene, possibly because of a read error. This chain uses TRBV18 with TRBJ2-3, with D possibly called TRBD1 or TRBD2 (6 bases each). The length of the CDR3 is 17 residues. Germline loops: CDR1 KGHSH, CDR2 LQKENI. For the CDR3, the DNA is TGTGCCAGCTCACCACCCTCCGGGGGCAGGAGCATAGATACGCAGTATTTT. This codes for CASSPPSGGRSIDTQYF. Supplemented by reference TRBV18 and TRBJ2-3, the full variable domain reads NAGVMQNPRHLVRRRGQEARLRCSPMKGHSHVYWYRQLPEEGLKFMVYLQKENIIDESGMPKERFSAEFPKEGPSILRIQQVVRGDSAAYFCASSPPSGGRSIDTQYFGPGTRLTVL.

V usage is TRBV30 and J usage is TRBJ2-7, with D hard to call. CDR1 is GTSNPN, CDR2 SVGIG, per germline (reference sequence). V shed 3 bases and J shed 5 bases, with 11 bases lying between them. The CDR3 has 12 amino acids. The DNA of the CDR3 is TGTGCCTGGAGAGGGTTAAATAACGAGCAGTACTTC. It specifies CAWRGLNNEQYF.

The chain uses TRBV7-2 and TRBJ2-7; 8 bases are shared with TRBD1. The CDR3 spans 15 residues. With 1 base clipped from V and 7 bases from J, the junction kept 9 bases outside the gene matches. The V gene's germline CDR1 is SGHTA and CDR2 FQGNSA. CDR3 protein: CASSLVRQGAGEQYF. The CDR3 DNA reads TGTGCCAGCAGCTTAGTAAGGCAGGGGGCGGGGGAGCAGTACTTC.

This chain joins TRBV7-2 and TRBJ2-7; 8 bases match TRBD2. J was trimmed by 1 base and V by 5 bases; bases with no gene match: 7. Germline values: CDR1 SGHTA, CDR2 FQGNSA. This CDR3 region has 15 residues. The CDR3 protein is CASSPLRGRSYEQYF. CDR3 nucleotides: TGTGCCAGCAGCCCACTCCGCGGGAGGTCCTACGAGCAGTACTTC.

The chain joins TRBV6-1 to TRBJ2-7; D unclear. The V gene lost 9 bases and the J gene lost 3 bases, with 6 bases spanning the gap. CDR1 is MNHNS and CDR2 is SASEGT in the germline V gene. The CDR3 has 10 residues. As DNA, the CDR3 is TGTGCCAGACCCAGCTACGAGCAGTACTTC. As protein: CARPSYEQYF.

The chain combines TRBV27 with TRBJ2-7, with 14 bases that match TRBD2. The CDR3 length is 16 residues. V was pared by 5 bases and J by 6 bases, with 9 bases of the junction left unmatched. Germline CDR1 and CDR2: MNHEY and SMNVEV (reference sequence). This CDR3 reads CASSLRTSGRLGEQYF. The CDR3 coding sequence is TGTGCCAGCAGTCTTCGGACTAGCGGGAGGCTTGGCGAGCAGTACTTC.

Notes on this clone: The same CDR3 arises from other DNA sequences in this sample as well. The chain combines TRBV27 with TRBJ2-7; TRBD2 aligns across 7 bases. The J segment lost 7 bases and the V segment lost 3 bases, leaving 3 bases of the junction unmatched. The CDR3 totals 12 residues. CDR1 and CDR2 from the germline V gene are MNHEY and SMNVEV (reference sequence). CDR3 residues: CASSFWGGEQYF. CDR3 in DNA: TGTGCCAGCAGTTTTTGGGGGGGTGAGCAGTACTTC.

This chain connects TRBV28 to TRBJ2-4, with 12 bases that match TRBD1. This CDR3 region has 13 residues. V shed 6 bases, J shed 8 bases, and the junction held 2 bases outside the gene matches. The germline CDR1 and CDR2 sequences are MDHEN and SYDVKM. The CDR3 protein is CASSRDRGHIQYF. The CDR3 coding sequence is TGTGCCAGCAGCCGGGACAGGGGGCACATTCAGTACTTC.

The chain uses TRBV7-6 and TRBJ2-7; the D gene is possibly TRBD2 (6 bases). Germline CDR1 and CDR2: SGHVS and FNYEAQ. Trimming took 5 bases from V and 3 from J, leaving 17 bases between them. CDR3 size: 15 residues. The CDR3 loop reads CASSPEGSGLYEQYF. In nucleotides, the CDR3 is TGTGCCAGCAGCCCCGAGGGTAGCGGCCTCTACGAGCAGTACTTC.

The gene calls are TRBV6-6 and TRBJ1-1; D gene uncertain. Trimming cost V 8 bases and J 8 bases, with 15 bases left between them. The CDR3 runs to 12 residues. Germline V gene sequence: CDR1 MNHNY, CDR2 SVGAGI (reference sequence). In nucleotides, the CDR3 is TGTGCCAGCTCCCTGGGCACGCCGGAAGCTTTCTTT. It yields the protein CASSLGTPEAFF.

The rearrangement joins TRBV23-1 to TRBJ1-3; the D is unclear. TRBV23-1 is designated an ORF whose function remains uncertain. This CDR3 contains 15 residues. V was pared by 4 bases and J by 0 bases, with 10 bases between. DNA of the CDR3: TGCGCCAGCAGTCTTCTCCCAGGCTCTGGAAACACCATATATTTT. This gives the protein CASSLLPGSGNTIYF.

The chain carries TRBV10-1 and TRBJ2-2, with TRBD2 identical over 10 bases. CDR1 WNHNN and CDR2 SYGVQD come from the germline V gene (reference sequence). The CDR3 covers 15 residues. The ends lost 5 bases at V and 3 bases at J; junction bases unmatched: 3. This chain's CDR3 is CASSPSGRDTGELFF. The CDR3, as DNA: TGCGCCAGCAGTCCGAGCGGGAGGGACACCGGGGAGCTGTTTTTT.

In DNA, the CDR3 is TGTGCCAGCAGTACAGTTCGAGAGACCCAGTACTTC. Protein: CASSTVRETQYF. The rearrangement uses TRBV6-1 and TRBJ2-5; D not resolved. The CDR3 consists of 12 residues. Trimming cost V 5 bases and J 4 bases, with 8 bases left between them. Germline lookup yields CDR1 MNHNS and CDR2 SASEGT.

This chain connects TRBV2 to TRBJ2-1, with 8 bases that match TRBD2. Per germline, CDR1 SNHLY and CDR2 FYNNEI. With 4 bases clipped from V and 9 bases from J, the junction kept 8 bases outside the gene matches. CDR3 length equals 14 residues. CDR3 in amino acids: CASSVDGRAGEQFF. CDR3 nucleotides: TGTGCCAGCAGTGTGGACGGGAGGGCCGGTGAGCAGTTCTTC.

This clone appeared once. The V and J genes are TRBV9 and TRBJ2-7; D perhaps matches TRBD2 (7 bases). Trimming shortened V by 3 bases and J by 0 bases, and 16 bases separated the two germline ends. The V gene's germline CDR1 is SGDLS and CDR2 YYNGEE. The CDR3 has 16 residues. The CDR3 DNA sequence: TGTGCCAGCAGCGAGGGGGTTGCGGGAGCCTCCTACGAGCAGTACTTC. It encodes CASSEGVAGASYEQYF.

This rearrangement joins TRBV18 to TRBJ1-1; possible D gene TRBD1, 6 bases. Looked up from germline, CDR1 is KGHSH and CDR2 is LQKENI. The CDR3 is 16 residues long. V lost 5 bases and J lost 1, with 17 bases in between. The CDR3 loop reads CASSKTAGDKNTEAFF. The CDR3 bases are TGTGCCAGCTCAAAGACCGCAGGGGACAAGAACACTGAAGCTTTCTTT.

The chain combines TRBV27 with TRBJ2-1, with a tentative D call TRBD2 (5 bases). V lost 2 bases to trimming and J lost 10 bases, with 27 bases between them. This CDR3 has 18 residues. Looked up from germline, CDR1 is MNHEY and CDR2 is SMNVEV (reference sequence). The CDR3 region is CASSLKSSGDSQKREQFF. The CDR3 DNA reads as TGTGCCAGCAGTTTAAAGTCCAGCGGTGACTCTCAAAAAAGAGAGCAGTTCTTC.

This clone was picked up a small number of times. The chain is built from TRBV30 and TRBJ1-2; D is uncertain. The length of the CDR3 is 15 residues. CDR1 and CDR2 from the germline V gene are GTSNPN and SVGIG (reference sequence). Trimming pared 0 bases from V and 8 bases from J, leaving 19 bases between. CDR3 loop: CAWSVPEEGTMGYTF. CDR3 nucleotide sequence: TGTGCCTGGAGTGTACCCGAGGAAGGCACTATGGGCTACACCTTC.

In DNA, the CDR3 is TGTGCCAGCAGCCAGGACAGCACAGATACGCAGTATTTT. Amino acid sequence: CASSQDSTDTQYF. The chain joins TRBV11-2 to TRBJ2-3; no definite D call. V dropped 5 bases and J dropped 0 bases, with 6 bases sitting between them. CDR1 and CDR2 from the germline V gene are SGHAT and FQNNGV. The CDR3 spans 13 residues.

The chain employs TRBV18 and TRBJ1-3; D gene uncertain. The CDR3 loop spans 15 amino acids. V was trimmed by 3 bases and J by 1 base, leaving 10 bases between them. Germline V gene sequence: CDR1 KGHSH, CDR2 LQKENI. CDR3 coding DNA: TGTGCCAGCTCACCGTTACGGGAGTCTGGAAACACCATATATTTT. Translated, it gives CASSPLRESGNTIYF.

CDR3 in DNA: TGCAGCGCGACTAGCGGGACGGAGGCCGGGGAGCTGTTTTTT. This codes for CSATSGTEAGELFF. This chain joins TRBV29-1 and TRBJ2-2, with TRBD2 matching 11 bases. The CDR3 length is 14 residues. The germline V gene encodes CDR1 SQVTM and CDR2 ANQGSEA. V shed 7 bases, J shed 6 bases, and the junction held 7 bases outside the gene matches.

The chain carries TRBV19 and TRBJ2-4; TRBD2 aligns across 12 bases. After removal of 5 bases from V and 8 bases from J, the junction contained 10 bases not matched to a gene. CDR1 LNHDA and CDR2 SQIVND come from the germline V gene (reference sequence). This CDR3 region has 16 residues. The DNA of the CDR3 is TGTGCCAGTAGTGCCGGGACTAGCGGGCCTAAACACATTCAGTACTTC. Translating it yields CASSAGTSGPKHIQYF.

This sequence joins TRBV28 and TRBJ1-2, with D perhaps TRBD1 (5 bases). This CDR3 spans 13 amino acids. The V and J ends lost 3 bases and 8 bases respectively, with 13 bases between them. Germline CDR1 is MDHEN and CDR2 is SYDVKM. The CDR3 sequence is CASSFLLREGYTF. The CDR3 DNA reads TGTGCCAGCAGTTTCTTACTCAGGGAAGGCTACACCTTC.

This sequence joins TRBV6-6 and TRBJ1-1; D call uncertain. There are 13 residues in the CDR3. Germline V gives CDR1 MNHNY, CDR2 SVGAGI (reference sequence). V lost 5 bases to trimming and J lost 1 base, with 8 bases between them. CDR3 bases: TGTGCCAGCAGTCGAACAGAGAACACTGAAGCTTTCTTT. It yields the protein CASSRTENTEAFF.

This sequence joins TRBV5-1 and TRBJ1-2; D possibly corresponds to TRBD1 (5 bases). The germline gives CDR1 SGHRS, CDR2 YFSETQ. The CDR3 totals 19 residues. The ends were cut back, 0 bases at V and 3 bases at J, with 24 bases in the middle. This CDR3 is CASSLVPGGLKQEDYGYTF. CDR3 DNA sequence: TGCGCCAGCAGCTTGGTTCCTGGGGGACTTAAACAGGAGGACTATGGCTACACCTTC.

The V call is TRBV28, the J call TRBJ1-5; 7 positions match TRBD1. After removal of 6 bases from V and 4 bases from J, the junction contained 9 bases not matched to a gene. This CDR3 comprises 15 residues. Germline lookup yields CDR1 MDHEN and CDR2 SYDVKM. The CDR3 spells CASSRRQGRNQPQHF. CDR3 bases: TGTGCCAGCAGCCGAAGACAGGGCCGGAATCAGCCCCAGCATTTT.